The 12 T cell receptor beta chains below all came from one sample that was sequenced in a study of PD-L1 blockade in urothelial cancer. This table comes from immunoSEQ multiplex PCR, and its TCRdb copy is limited to in-frame clones, with some not included. The sample lists about 43,000 clones, 80% to 90% occurring once. Described time point: peripheral blood 6 weeks after treatment start. The sample was PBMCs, taken around atezolizumab (anti-PD-L1) treatment. The receptors here all came from a man between 60 and 70 years old with urothelial cancer.

The J gene is TRBJ2-7, the V gene TRBV30; TRBD1 is a possible D gene (6 bases). The V gene lost 5 bases and the J gene lost 2 bases, with 13 bases spanning the gap. Germline CDR1 and CDR2: GTSNPN and SVGIG (reference sequence). CDR3 length: 13 amino acids. The CDR3 loop is CAWSNRVAYEQYF. The CDR3 bases are TGTGCCTGGTCCAACAGGGTAGCCTACGAGCAGTACTTC.

V gene TRBV6-1 combines with J gene TRBJ2-3; D unclear. Trimming pared 5 bases from V and 7 bases from J, leaving 16 bases between. The germline V gene has CDR1 MNHNS and CDR2 SASEGT. This CDR3 spans 14 amino acids. The CDR3 DNA reads TGTGCCAGCAGTCCTGGTTCAGGTACTCATACGCAGTATTTT. Translating it yields CASSPGSGTHTQYF.

The chain couples TRBV4-1 to TRBJ2-1, with 10 nucleotides matching TRBD2. Unmatched junction bases numbered 8, after V lost 1 base and J lost 8 bases. CDR3 length: 16 residues. CDR1 MGHRA and CDR2 YSYEKL come from the germline V gene. CDR3 residues: CASSQVQRGGGDEQFF. The CDR3 nucleotides are TGCGCCAGCAGCCAAGTCCAGCGGGGGGGCGGCGATGAGCAGTTCTTC.

The chain is built from TRBV30 and TRBJ2-3; D is unclear. The V gene lost 3 bases and the J gene lost 6 bases, with 10 bases spanning the gap. Germline V gene data show CDR1 as GTSNPN and CDR2 as SVGIG (reference sequence). The CDR3 extends over 12 amino acids. CDR3 in amino acids: CAWSLTMDTQYF. The DNA for the CDR3 is TGTGCCTGGAGCCTAACTATGGATACGCAGTATTTT.

This clone turned up a few times. In nucleotides, the CDR3 is TGTGCCAGCAGCCAAAAGGCGACACTTACCTACGAGCAGTACTTC. Residues: CASSQKATLTYEQYF. The rearrangement joins TRBV16 to TRBJ2-7; D is unclear. The CDR3 spans 15 residues. Germline V CDR1 and CDR2: KGHSY, FQNENV. Trimming shortened V by 2 bases and J by 2 bases, and 13 bases separated the two germline ends.

The chain recombines TRBV7-6 with TRBJ1-1; D remains unclear. CDR1 is SGHVS, CDR2 FNYEAQ, per germline. Trimming took off 2 bases at V and 0 bases at J, with 7 bases between the two ends. The length of the CDR3 is 14 residues. The DNA for the CDR3 is TGTGCCAGCAGCTTAACACCAATGAACACTGAAGCTTTCTTT. This translates into CASSLTPMNTEAFF.

This chain connects TRBV7-9 to TRBJ2-1, with D unresolved. Germline lookup yields CDR1 SEHNR and CDR2 FQNEAQ (reference sequence). Trimming shortened V by 0 bases and J by 8 bases, and 8 bases separated the two germline ends. The CDR3 sequence is 13 residues long. CDR3 loop: CASSLAGGDEQFF. CDR3 bases: TGTGCCAGCAGCTTAGCGGGTGGAGATGAGCAGTTCTTC.

The rearrangement joins TRBV30 to TRBJ1-5; 7 bases are a match to TRBD1. Germline-derived CDR1 and CDR2 are GTSNPN and SVGIG (reference sequence). The CDR3 has 15 amino acids. Losses at the gene ends were 7 bases for V and 0 bases for J; bases not matched to a gene: 9. The CDR3 loop is CALPQGDLSNQPQHF. CDR3 DNA sequence: TGTGCCTTACCCCAGGGGGACCTTAGCAATCAGCCCCAGCATTTT.

The rearrangement joins TRBV5-1 to TRBJ1-4; TRBD1 agrees at 7 bases. This CDR3 has 14 amino acids. CDR1 is SGHRS and CDR2 is YFSETQ in the germline V gene. V dropped 4 bases and J dropped 3; count of bases not matched to a gene: 3. The CDR3 nucleotides read TGCGCCAGCAGCCCGGGACAGTCTAATGAAAAACTGTTTTTT. It codes for CASSPGQSNEKLFF.

This clone has only one observation. The chain couples TRBV2 to TRBJ2-3; 12 nucleotides line up with TRBD2. The CDR3 totals 16 residues. V lost 6 bases to trimming and J lost 4 bases; unmatched junction nucleotides: 8. Germline loops: CDR1 SNHLY, CDR2 FYNNEI. CDR3 amino acids: CASRPGTSGPPDTQYF. The CDR3, as DNA: TGTGCCAGCAGGCCCGGGACTAGCGGGCCTCCAGATACGCAGTATTTT. Full variable domain (remainder filled in from reference TRBV2 and TRBJ2-3): EPEVTQTPSHQVTQMGQEVILRCVPISNHLYFYWYRQILGQKVEFLVSFYNNEISEKSEIFDDQFSVERPDGSNFTLKIRSTKLEDSAMYFCASRPGTSGPPDTQYFGPGTRLTVL.

This chain connects TRBV18 to TRBJ2-7; 9 bases agree with TRBD1. The V gene's germline CDR1 is KGHSH and CDR2 LQKENI. Losses at the gene ends were 1 base for V and 5 bases for J; bases not matched to a gene: 3. The CDR3 extends over 14 amino acids. The CDR3 spells CASSPLGQGNEQYF. For the CDR3, the DNA is TGTGCCAGCTCACCACTCGGACAGGGGAACGAGCAGTACTTC. Looking up the rest from reference TRBV18 and TRBJ2-7 gives the full variable domain: NAGVMQNPRHLVRRRGQEARLRCSPMKGHSHVYWYRQLPEEGLKFMVYLQKENIIDESGMPKERFSAEFPKEGPSILRIQQVVRGDSAAYFCASSPLGQGNEQYFGPGTRLTVT.

J is TRBJ2-1 and V is TRBV13; 8 bases line up with TRBD2. The CDR3 has 16 amino acids. V lost 2 bases to trimming and J lost 5 bases; unmatched junction nucleotides: 8. CDR1 PRHDT and CDR2 FYEKMQ come from the germline V gene (reference sequence). This CDR3 is CASSLMGAGDNNEQFF. In nucleotides, the CDR3 is TGTGCCAGCAGCTTAATGGGAGCGGGGGATAACAATGAGCAGTTCTTC. The full variable domain, with the rest looked up from reference TRBV13 and TRBJ2-1, is AAGVIQSPRHLIKEKRETATLKCYPIPRHDTVYWYQQGPGQDPQFLISFYEKMQSDKGSIPDRFSAQQFSDYHSELNMSSLELGDSALYFCASSLMGAGDNNEQFFGPGTRLTVL.